This record concerns one TCR beta chain sequence. The sample originates from a study of T cell changes during pregnancy in multiple sclerosis. The protocol was immunoSEQ multiplex PCR, while the TCRdb copy is restricted to in-frame clones and leaves out a portion. The data hold 85,000 to 100,000 clones, with about 91% observed a single time. Trimming stripped 5 bases from V and 1 base from J, with 11 bases between. Germline V gene lookup returns CDR1 SEHNR and CDR2 FQNEAQ (reference sequence). This CDR3 contains 14 residues. The gene calls are TRBV7-9 and TRBJ2-5; tentative D call: TRBD1 (6 bases). This clonotype was obtained from a female donor with multiple sclerosis, enrolled in a pregnancy study. This material consisted of peripheral blood, taken before pregnancy. The CDR3 nucleotides are TGTGCCAGCAGCCGAGGACAGCCCCAAGAGACCCAGTACTTC. Protein sequence: CASSRGQPQETQYF.